Following are 32 T cell receptor beta chains from one sample sequenced in a study of blood T cells in healthy people across ages (dated by TCRdb to between 2015 and 2016). The library was built by means of 5' RACE. A second roughly 6 to 11 cycle PCR used a sample-barcoded 5' primer and a J-beta primer mix. TCRdb cleaned the public reads at Q25 with fastp, built clones with MiXCR and kept in-frame beta chains. Rows with a matching CDR3 protein are joined into one entry that keeps the most common DNA and genes. This sample gives 1.8 million or so distinct CDR3 sequences in total; roughly 43% of them show up just once. In total, the top ten clones hold roughly 24% of the sample. The sample was blood. The source is a human donor in good health.

The chain uses TRBV12-3 or TRBV12-4 and TRBJ2-3; no clear D gene. The CDR3 is made up of 13 amino acids. Trimming cost V 6 bases and J 6 bases, with 13 bases left between them. The CDR3 nucleotides are TGTGCCAGCAGGCGGATCGGGCTCGATACGCAGTATTTT. This gives the protein CASRRIGLDTQYF.

This clonotype was counted only a few times. V gene TRBV7-9 combines with J gene TRBJ2-1; no clear D. The CDR3 loop spans 12 amino acids. Germline values: CDR1 SEHNR, CDR2 FQNEAQ (reference sequence). V was trimmed by 7 bases and J by 8 bases, leaving 12 bases between them. CDR3: CASTASGYEQFF. The CDR3 region has the DNA TGTGCCAGCACCGCTTCTGGTTATGAGCAGTTCTTC.

This chain connects TRBV7-2 to TRBJ2-7, with 8 bases aligning to TRBD2. Trimming removed 1 base from V and 2 bases from J; junction bases left unmatched: 7. The CDR3 spans 16 residues. Germline CDR1 SGHTA, CDR2 FQGNSA. Written as DNA, the CDR3 is TGTGCCAGCAGCTTAGACGGACTAGCCAATCCCTACGAGCAGTACTTC. Amino acid sequence: CASSLDGLANPYEQYF.

In this sample, this clonotype turned up a few times. The chain is built from TRBV29-1 and TRBJ2-5; TRBD2 matches at 8 bases. The CDR3 spans 13 residues. Trimming at V came to 8 bases and at J to 4 bases, leaving 9 bases not matched to a gene. Per the germline V gene, CDR1 is SQVTM and CDR2 is ANQGSEA. CDR3 sequence (DNA): TGCAGCCTATCGGGGGGGACCCTAGAGACCCAGTACTTC. Its translation is CSLSGGTLETQYF. Combining the CDR3 with reference TRBV29-1 and TRBJ2-5 gives the whole variable domain SAVISQKPSRDICQRGTSLTIQCQVDSQVTMMFWYRQQPGQSLTLIATANQGSEATYESGFVIDKFPISRPNLTFSTLTVSNMSPEDSSIYLCSLSGGTLETQYFGPGTRLLVL.

The gene calls are TRBV28 and TRBJ2-7; either TRBD1 or TRBD2 may fit D (6 bases each). The germline gives CDR1 MDHEN, CDR2 SYDVKM. Trimming cost V 8 bases and J 2 bases, with 19 bases left between them. The CDR3 totals 15 residues. The CDR3 protein is CASETTAGQAYEQYF. CDR3 DNA sequence: TGTGCCAGCGAGACAACCGCGGGACAAGCCTACGAGCAGTACTTC.

In DNA form, the CDR3 reads TGTGCCAGCAGTATAAGCGGGGGGAGGGACGAGCAGTACTTC. As protein: CASSISGGRDEQYF. The V and J genes are TRBV28 and TRBJ2-1; the match to TRBD2 covers 9 bases. The J call could be wrong; TRBJ2-7 is a better fit for the DNA end. CDR1 is MDHEN, CDR2 SYDVKM, per germline. The CDR3 loop spans 14 amino acids.

The J gene is TRBJ2-5, the V gene TRBV28, with TRBD2 as a possible D gene (6 bases). The CDR3 has 16 amino acids. In germline, CDR1 is MDHEN, CDR2 SYDVKM. Deletions cut 2 bases from V and 5 bases from J, with 18 bases between. CDR3 sequence (DNA): TGTGCCAGCAGTTTAGTTCAGCTTAGGGGAGGTGAGACCCAGTACTTC. It codes for CASSLVQLRGGETQYF.

The CDR3, as DNA: TGTGCCAGCAGCCCACCCTCGGCGGGTTTTTTGGGAGGCTACACCTTC. This sequence encodes CASSPPSAGFLGGYTF. J is TRBJ1-2 and V is TRBV7-8; D gene ambiguous. The CDR3 has 16 residues. Germline CDR1 SGHVS, CDR2 FQNEAQ. Trimming took 5 bases from V and 8 from J, leaving 24 bases between them.

A remark on this clonotype: The junction differs from germline at one of its ends, possibly a read error. This chain connects TRBV12-3 or TRBV12-4 to TRBJ2-3; 8 nucleotides agree with TRBD1. CDR3 length equals 18 residues. The CDR3 spells CASSSTPAQGAWTDAQYF. The CDR3 bases are TGTGCCAGCAGTTCCACACCCGCCCAGGGGGCGTGGACAGATGCGCAGTATTTT.

The rearrangement uses TRBV25-1 and TRBJ2-3, with D maybe TRBD1 (6 bases). Germline V gene data show CDR1 as MGHDK and CDR2 as SYGVNS. The length of the CDR3 is 14 residues. V shed 6 bases and J shed 0 bases, with 10 bases lying between them. The CDR3 is CASRGQISTDTQYF. The CDR3, as DNA: TGTGCCAGCAGAGGACAGATTAGCACAGATACGCAGTATTTT.

This chain joins TRBV13 and TRBJ2-4; D not resolved. The end of the DNA fits TRBJ2-7 better, so the J call may be wrong. The CDR3 loop spans 15 amino acids. CDR1 is PRHDT, CDR2 FYEKMQ, per germline (reference sequence). The CDR3 reads CASSLNTASTYEQYF. Written as DNA, the CDR3 is TGTGCCAGCAGCTTAAACACAGCGAGCACCTACGAGCAGTACTTC.

The V call is TRBV21-1, the J call TRBJ1-2; the table's D call TRBD1 went unverified against the DNA. TRBV21-1 is marked as a pseudogene. This CDR3 contains 19 residues. As DNA, the CDR3 is TGTGCCAGCAGCAAAGCAGCCGGGGGCCGACCACAGGATAACTATGGCTACACCTTC. As protein: CASSKAAGGRPQDNYGYTF.

The chain combines TRBV7-8 with TRBJ2-7; 9 bases agree with TRBD1. This CDR3 contains 16 residues. The germline CDR1 and CDR2 sequences are SGHVS and FQNEAQ. Losses at the gene ends were 4 bases for V and 0 bases for J; bases not matched to a gene: 7. CDR3 nucleotide sequence: TGTGCCAGCAGCTCCTCGGACAGGGGCGCCTCCTACGAGCAGTACTTC. Protein: CASSSSDRGASYEQYF.

V gene TRBV2 combines with J gene TRBJ2-7, with D tentatively TRBD1 or TRBD2 (5 bases each). V was trimmed by 7 bases and J by 0 bases, leaving 13 bases between them. Germline CDR1 reads SNHLY; CDR2 reads FYNNEI. The CDR3 covers 14 residues. In DNA, the CDR3 is TGTGCCAGCATCGGGGCATTGAACTCCTACGAGCAGTACTTC. This codes for CASIGALNSYEQYF.

The chain employs TRBV4-1 and TRBJ2-4; a weak D match, TRBD1 (6 bases). The J call may be in error: the DNA end matches TRBJ2-7 better. The V gene's germline CDR1 is MGHRA and CDR2 YSYEKL. The CDR3 loop spans 16 amino acids. DNA for the CDR3: TGCGCCAGCAGCCAAGTATCGACAGGAACTTGGGACGAGCAGTACTTC. Translation gives CASSQVSTGTWDEQYF.

The chain carries TRBV27 and TRBJ1-4; 9 nucleotides align to TRBD1. The CDR3 contains 14 residues. V lost 5 bases, J lost 6 bases, and 4 bases stayed unmatched. Germline V gene lookup returns CDR1 MNHEY and CDR2 SMNVEV (reference sequence). The CDR3 loop is CASSTTGGDEKLFF. CDR3 nucleotide sequence: TGTGCCAGCAGTACGACAGGGGGGGATGAAAAACTGTTTTTT.

V gene TRBV12-3 or TRBV12-4 combines with J gene TRBJ1-5, with a tentative D call TRBD1 (5 bases). The ends were cut back, 3 bases at V and 7 bases at J, with 19 bases in the middle. The CDR3 covers 16 residues. CDR3 loop: CASSFLTEAHLQPQHF. The CDR3 bases are TGTGCCAGCAGTTTCCTGACAGAAGCGCACCTACAGCCCCAGCATTTT.

The gene calls are TRBV3-1 and TRBJ2-3; TRBD1 agrees at 8 bases. V trimming: 0 bases; J trimming: 5 bases; junction bases outside the gene matches: 7. Germline CDR1 reads LGHDT; CDR2 reads YNNKEL (reference sequence). CDR3 length: 16 amino acids. The CDR3 DNA reads as TGTGCCAGCAGCCAAGATCTTCAGGGGGCTGGAGATACGCAGTATTTT. Protein product: CASSQDLQGAGDTQYF.

Only a few counts were recorded for this clonotype. The chain combines TRBV7-3 with TRBJ2-3, with TRBD2 as a possible D gene (6 bases). There are 13 residues in the CDR3. Germline CDR1 is SGHTA and CDR2 is FQGTGA. Trimming pared 8 bases from V and 2 bases from J, leaving 11 bases between. CDR3 in amino acids: CASQTSLTDTQYF. In DNA form, the CDR3 reads TGTGCCAGCCAAACTAGCCTCACAGATACGCAGTATTTT.

The chain recombines TRBV9 with TRBJ1-1; possibly TRBD1 for D (5 bases). The CDR3 length is 13 residues. Germline CDR1 SGDLS, CDR2 YYNGEE. The V end was cut by 0 bases, the J end by 4 bases, with 7 bases between. CDR3 sequence (DNA): TGTGCCAGCAGCGTAGAGGACATCACTGAAGCTTTCTTT. It yields the protein CASSVEDITEAFF.

This clonotype was counted a few times. This chain joins TRBV4-2 and TRBJ2-3; no reliable D call. The CDR3 contains 14 residues. V lost 4 bases and J lost 3, with 11 bases in between. The germline V gene encodes CDR1 LGHNA and CDR2 YNFKEQ. The DNA for the CDR3 is TGTGCCAGCAGCCGCAATCTACAGACAGATACGCAGTATTTT. Translation gives CASSRNLQTDTQYF.

V gene TRBV20-1 combines with J gene TRBJ1-5; no clear D gene. Germline loops: CDR1 DFQATT, CDR2 SNEGSKA (reference sequence). V was cut by 1 base and J by 0 bases, with 7 bases left in between. CDR3 size: 14 residues. The CDR3 protein is CSARGLFSNQPQHF. The CDR3 DNA sequence: TGCAGTGCTAGAGGGCTTTTTAGCAATCAGCCCCAGCATTTT.

Details on this clonotype: Without the conserved terminal phenylalanine or tryptophan, this CDR3 likely stems from a read error. The rearrangement links TRBV6-5 to TRBJ2-3; no reliable D call. This CDR3 region has 12 residues. Trimming shortened V by 5 bases and J by 2 bases, and 5 bases separated the two germline ends. CDR1 and CDR2 (germline): MNHEY, SVGAGI. CDR3 bases: TGTGCCAGCAGTCCAAACACAGATACGCAGTATGTT. It translates to CASSPNTDTQYV.

This clonotype was counted only a few times. One end of the junction varies from germline; a read error may be responsible. The rearrangement uses TRBV25-1 and TRBJ2-3, with a tentative D call TRBD2 (5 bases). The CDR3 is 16 residues long. The germline V gene encodes CDR1 MGHDK and CDR2 SYGVNS. This CDR3 is CASSEPEGRYTDTRYF. In DNA, the CDR3 is TGTGCCAGCAGTGAACCGGAAGGGAGATACACAGATACGCGGTATTTT.

The V and J genes are TRBV27 and TRBJ2-3; a weak D match, TRBD2 (6 bases). This CDR3 has 18 amino acids. V lost 0 bases to trimming and J lost 0 bases, with 16 bases between them. The germline V gene has CDR1 MNHEY and CDR2 SMNVEV (reference sequence). The CDR3 DNA is TGTGCCAGCAGTTTATCGTCCGGGGGACCTCCTAGCACAGATACGCAGTATTTT. It is translated as CASSLSSGGPPSTDTQYF.

V usage is TRBV30 and J usage is TRBJ1-1; D uncertain. Trimming took off 2 bases at V and 0 bases at J, with 13 bases between the two ends. The germline CDR1 and CDR2 sequences are GTSNPN and SVGIG (reference sequence). This CDR3 contains 15 residues. CDR3 DNA sequence: TGTGCCTGGAGTAATACTCGAACTATGAACACTGAAGCTTTCTTT. This sequence encodes CAWSNTRTMNTEAFF. Drawing the rest from reference TRBV30 and TRBJ1-1, the complete variable domain is SQTIHQWPATLVQPVGSPLSLECTVEGTSNPNLYWYRQAAGRGLQLLFYSVGIGQISSEVPQNLSASRPQDRQFILSSKKLLLSDSGFYLCAWSNTRTMNTEAFFGQGTRLTVV.

In its sample, this clonotype was seen a few times. This chain joins TRBV10-3 and TRBJ2-5; D is ambiguous. Germline V CDR1 and CDR2: ENHRY, SYGVKD. The V end was cut by 7 bases, the J end by 5 bases, with 14 bases between. The CDR3 covers 13 residues. CDR3 residues: CAITSGQGETQYF. In DNA form, the CDR3 reads TGTGCCATCACCTCCGGCCAAGGGGAGACCCAGTACTTC.

The chain joins TRBV20-1 to TRBJ2-5; 11 bases align to TRBD2. The germline gives CDR1 DFQATT, CDR2 SNEGSKA (reference sequence). This CDR3 is built from 14 residues. The CDR3 here is CNPSSGGYQETQYF. The CDR3 DNA follows: TGCAACCCTTCTAGCGGGGGGTACCAAGAGACCCAGTACTTC.

This sequence joins TRBV7-9 and TRBJ2-1; TRBD2 agrees at 10 bases. V lost 4 bases and J lost 10; bases outside the gene matches: 10. The CDR3 loop spans 15 amino acids. The V gene's germline CDR1 is SEHNR and CDR2 FQNEAQ (reference sequence). CDR3 DNA: TGTGCCAGCAGCTCCGTGGGGGCTAGCGGGAGAGAGCAGTTCTTC. It yields the protein CASSSVGASGREQFF.

This chain connects TRBV6-5 to TRBJ2-3; 10 nucleotides line up with TRBD2. V was clipped by 4 bases and J by 1 base; unmatched bases: 2. CDR3 length: 15 residues. Per germline, CDR1 MNHEY and CDR2 SVGAGI. Here the CDR3 reads CASSWLAGGTDTQYF. The DNA for the CDR3 is TGTGCCAGCAGTTGGCTAGCGGGGGGCACAGATACGCAGTATTTT.

The table lists this clonotype with a few counts. J is TRBJ2-7 and V is TRBV12-3 or TRBV12-4; a weak D match, TRBD1 (7 bases). V shed 4 bases and J shed 3 bases, with 13 bases lying between them. The CDR3 is 14 amino acids. CDR3 protein: CASSWTGLIYEQYF. The CDR3 coding sequence is TGTGCCAGCAGTTGGACAGGACTAATCTACGAGCAGTACTTC.

The chain employs TRBV20-1 and TRBJ2-7; 8 bases match TRBD2. V shed 1 base, J shed 0 bases, and the junction held 2 bases outside the gene matches. The CDR3 is made up of 14 amino acids. Germline V gene data show CDR1 as DFQATT and CDR2 as SNEGSKA (reference sequence). CDR3 DNA: TGCAGTGCTAGAGTCGGGGGGGCCTCCTACGAGCAGTACTTC. It translates to CSARVGGASYEQYF.